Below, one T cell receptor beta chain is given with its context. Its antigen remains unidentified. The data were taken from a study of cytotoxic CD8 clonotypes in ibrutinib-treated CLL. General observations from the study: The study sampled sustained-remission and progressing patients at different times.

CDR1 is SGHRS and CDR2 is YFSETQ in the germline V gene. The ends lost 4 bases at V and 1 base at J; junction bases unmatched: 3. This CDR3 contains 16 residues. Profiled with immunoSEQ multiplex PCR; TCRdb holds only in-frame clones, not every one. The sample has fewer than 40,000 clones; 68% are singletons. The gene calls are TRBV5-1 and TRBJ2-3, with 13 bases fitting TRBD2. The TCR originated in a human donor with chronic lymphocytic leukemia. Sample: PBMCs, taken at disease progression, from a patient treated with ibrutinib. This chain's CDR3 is CASSMGLAGRTDTQYF. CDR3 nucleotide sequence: TGCGCCAGCAGCATGGGACTAGCGGGGCGCACAGATACGCAGTATTTT. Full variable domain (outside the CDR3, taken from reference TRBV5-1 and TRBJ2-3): KAGVTQTPRYLIKTRGQQVTLSCSPISGHRSVSWYQQTPGQGLQFLFEYFSETQRNKGNFPGRFSGRQFSNSRSEMNVSTLELGDSALYLCASSMGLAGRTDTQYFGPGTRLTVL.